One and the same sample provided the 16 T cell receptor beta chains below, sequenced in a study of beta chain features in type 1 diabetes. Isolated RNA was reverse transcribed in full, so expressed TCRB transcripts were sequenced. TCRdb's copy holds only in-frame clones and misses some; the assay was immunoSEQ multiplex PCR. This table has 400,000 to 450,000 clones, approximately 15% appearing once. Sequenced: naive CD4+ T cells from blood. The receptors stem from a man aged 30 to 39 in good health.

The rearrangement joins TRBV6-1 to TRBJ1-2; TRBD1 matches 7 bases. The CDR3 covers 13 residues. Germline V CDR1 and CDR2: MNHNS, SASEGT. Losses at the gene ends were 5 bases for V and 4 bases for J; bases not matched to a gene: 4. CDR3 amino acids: CASSMGTAYGYTF. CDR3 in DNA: TGTGCCAGCAGTATGGGGACAGCCTATGGCTACACCTTC.

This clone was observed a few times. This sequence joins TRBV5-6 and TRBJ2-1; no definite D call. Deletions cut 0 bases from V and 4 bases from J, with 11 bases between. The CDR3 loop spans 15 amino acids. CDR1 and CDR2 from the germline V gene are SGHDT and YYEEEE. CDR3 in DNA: TGTGCCAGCAGCTTGGTGCAGCTACTTTACAATGAGCAGTTCTTC. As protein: CASSLVQLLYNEQFF.

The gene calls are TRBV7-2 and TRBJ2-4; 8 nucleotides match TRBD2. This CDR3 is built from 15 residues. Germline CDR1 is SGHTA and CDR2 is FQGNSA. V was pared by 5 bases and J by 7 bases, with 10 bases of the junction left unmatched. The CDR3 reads CASSEPGGFHNIQYF. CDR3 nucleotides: TGTGCCAGCAGCGAACCGGGAGGGTTTCATAACATTCAGTACTTC.

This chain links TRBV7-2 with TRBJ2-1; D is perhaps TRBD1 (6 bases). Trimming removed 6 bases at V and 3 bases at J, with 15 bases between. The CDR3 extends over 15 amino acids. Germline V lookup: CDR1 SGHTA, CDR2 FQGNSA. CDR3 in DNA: TGTGCCAGCAGTCAACAGGGTAATCTCTACAATGAGCAGTTCTTC. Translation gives CASSQQGNLYNEQFF.

The chain's CDR3 is CASSQSWTRAQPQHF. The CDR3 DNA reads TGCGCCAGCAGTCAATCGTGGACACGCGCTCAGCCCCAGCATTTT. The J gene is TRBJ1-5, the V gene TRBV23-1; possibly TRBD1 for D (5 bases). TRBV23-1 is noted as an ORF with a role that remains uncertain. V dropped 0 bases and J dropped 6 bases, with 12 bases sitting between them. The CDR3 contains 15 residues.

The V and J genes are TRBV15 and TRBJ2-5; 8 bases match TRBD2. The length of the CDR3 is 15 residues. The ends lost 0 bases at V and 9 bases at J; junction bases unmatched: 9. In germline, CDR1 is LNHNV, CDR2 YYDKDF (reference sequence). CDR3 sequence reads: CATSRELAVRGAQYF. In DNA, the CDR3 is TGTGCCACCAGCAGAGAACTAGCGGTACGCGGGGCCCAGTACTTC. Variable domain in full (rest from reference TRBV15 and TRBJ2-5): DAMVIQNPRYQVTQFGKPVTLSCSQTLNHNVMYWYQQKSSQAPKLLFHYYDKDFNNEADTPDNFQSRRPNTSFCFLDIRSPGLGDTAMYLCATSRELAVRGAQYFGPGTRLLVL.

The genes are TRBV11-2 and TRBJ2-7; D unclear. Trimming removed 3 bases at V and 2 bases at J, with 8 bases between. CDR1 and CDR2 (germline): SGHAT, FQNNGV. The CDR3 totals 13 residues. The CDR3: CASSLARPYEQYF. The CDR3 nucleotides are TGTGCCAGCAGCTTGGCCAGGCCCTACGAGCAGTACTTC. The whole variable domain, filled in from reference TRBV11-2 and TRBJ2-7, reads EAGVAQSPRYKIIEKRQSVAFWCNPISGHATLYWYQQILGQGPKLLIQFQNNGVVDDSQLPKDRFSAERLKGVDSTLKIQPAKLEDSAVYLCASSLARPYEQYFGPGTRLTVT.

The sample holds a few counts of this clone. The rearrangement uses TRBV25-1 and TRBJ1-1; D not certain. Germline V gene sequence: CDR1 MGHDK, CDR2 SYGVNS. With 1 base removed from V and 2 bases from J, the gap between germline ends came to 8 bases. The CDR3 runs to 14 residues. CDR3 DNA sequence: TGTGCCAGCAGTGAATCGAGGGCCAACACTGAAGCTTTCTTT. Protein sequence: CASSESRANTEAFF.

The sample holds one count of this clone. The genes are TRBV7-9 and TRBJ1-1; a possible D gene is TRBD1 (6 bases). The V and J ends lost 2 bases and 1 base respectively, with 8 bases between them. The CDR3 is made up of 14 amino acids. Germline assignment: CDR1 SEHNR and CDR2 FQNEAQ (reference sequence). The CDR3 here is CASSLKQGNTEAFF. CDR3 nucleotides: TGTGCCAGCAGCTTAAAACAGGGGAACACTGAAGCTTTCTTT.

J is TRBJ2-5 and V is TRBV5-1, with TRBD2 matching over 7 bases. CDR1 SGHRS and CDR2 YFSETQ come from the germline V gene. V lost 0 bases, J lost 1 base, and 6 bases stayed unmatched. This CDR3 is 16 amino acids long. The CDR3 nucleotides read TGCGCCAGCAGCTTGGGGACTAGTTTGTCCCAAGAGACCCAGTACTTC. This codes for CASSLGTSLSQETQYF.

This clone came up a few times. DNA for the CDR3: TGTGCCAGCAGCCGCCGGACAGATGGAAAACTGTTTTTT. Amino acids: CASSRRTDGKLFF. The chain is built from TRBV4-2 and TRBJ1-4; D possibly corresponds to TRBD1 (6 bases). This CDR3 is built from 13 residues. V was clipped by 4 bases and J by 10 bases, with 13 bases between them. Looked up from germline, CDR1 is LGHNA and CDR2 is YNFKEQ.

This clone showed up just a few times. In DNA form, the CDR3 reads TGTGCCTGGGACCGTAGGGGACAGGGGGATTCACCCCTCCACTTT. Amino acids: CAWDRRGQGDSPLHF. The chain recombines TRBV30 with TRBJ1-6; 11 positions agree with TRBD1. Unmatched junction bases numbered 8, after V lost 5 bases and J lost 8 bases. The CDR3 extends over 15 amino acids. Germline loops: CDR1 GTSNPN, CDR2 SVGIG (reference sequence).

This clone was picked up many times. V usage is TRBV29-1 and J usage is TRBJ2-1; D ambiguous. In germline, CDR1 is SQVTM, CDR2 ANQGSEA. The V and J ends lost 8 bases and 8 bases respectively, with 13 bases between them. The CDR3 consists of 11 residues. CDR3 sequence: CSSLSGDEQFF. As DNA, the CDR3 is TGCAGCTCACTGAGTGGGGATGAGCAGTTCTTC.

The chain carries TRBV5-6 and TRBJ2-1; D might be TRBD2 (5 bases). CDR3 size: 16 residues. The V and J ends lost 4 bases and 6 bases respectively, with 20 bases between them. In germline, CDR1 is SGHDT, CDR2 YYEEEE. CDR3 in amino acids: CASSETGVLGPNEQFF. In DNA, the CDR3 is TGTGCCAGCAGCGAGACCGGGGTCTTGGGCCCCAATGAGCAGTTCTTC. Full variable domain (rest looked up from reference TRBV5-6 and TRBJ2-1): DAGVTQSPTHLIKTRGQQVTLRCSPKSGHDTVSWYQQALGQGPQFIFQYYEEEERQRGNFPDRFSGHQFPNYSSELNVNALLLGDSALYLCASSETGVLGPNEQFFGPGTRLTVL.

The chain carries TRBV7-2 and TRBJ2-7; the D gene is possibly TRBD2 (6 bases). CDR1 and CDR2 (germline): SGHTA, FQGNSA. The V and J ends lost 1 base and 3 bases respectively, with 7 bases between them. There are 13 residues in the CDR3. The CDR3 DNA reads TGTGCCAGCAGCTTAGAAGCGGGCTACGAGCAGTACGTC. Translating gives CASSLEAGYEQYV.

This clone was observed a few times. CDR3: CATSRDRLAQETQYF. In DNA form, the CDR3 reads TGTGCCACCAGCAGAGATAGACTAGCTCAAGAGACCCAGTACTTC. The chain carries TRBV15 and TRBJ2-5; 7 bases map to TRBD2. The CDR3 has 15 amino acids. The ends lost 0 bases at V and 2 bases at J; junction bases unmatched: 3. Germline assignment: CDR1 LNHNV and CDR2 YYDKDF (reference sequence). Drawing the rest from reference TRBV15 and TRBJ2-5, the complete variable domain is DAMVIQNPRYQVTQFGKPVTLSCSQTLNHNVMYWYQQKSSQAPKLLFHYYDKDFNNEADTPDNFQSRRPNTSFCFLDIRSPGLGDTAMYLCATSRDRLAQETQYFGPGTRLLVL.